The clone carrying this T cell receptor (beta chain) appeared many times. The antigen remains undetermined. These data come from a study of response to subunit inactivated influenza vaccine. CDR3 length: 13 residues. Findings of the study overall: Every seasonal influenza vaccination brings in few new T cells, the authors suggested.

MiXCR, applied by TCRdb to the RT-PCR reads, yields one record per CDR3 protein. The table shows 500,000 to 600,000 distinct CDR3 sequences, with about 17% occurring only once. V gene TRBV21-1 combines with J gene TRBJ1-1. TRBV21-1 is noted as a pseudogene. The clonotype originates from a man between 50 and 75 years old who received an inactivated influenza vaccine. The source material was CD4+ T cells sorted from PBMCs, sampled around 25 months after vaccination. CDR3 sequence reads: CASRKPGNTEAFF. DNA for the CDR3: TGTGCCAGCCGAAAGCCAGGGAACACTGAAGCTTTCTTT.